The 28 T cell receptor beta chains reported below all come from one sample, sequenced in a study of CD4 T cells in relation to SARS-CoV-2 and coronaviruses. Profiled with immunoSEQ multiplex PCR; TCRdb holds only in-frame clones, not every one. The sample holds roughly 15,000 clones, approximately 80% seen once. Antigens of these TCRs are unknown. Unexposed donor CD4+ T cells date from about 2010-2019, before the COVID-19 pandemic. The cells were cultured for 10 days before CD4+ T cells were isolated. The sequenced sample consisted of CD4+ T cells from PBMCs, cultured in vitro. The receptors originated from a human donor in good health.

CDR3 sequence (DNA): TGTGCCAGCAGCCTCGACAGGGATCGAGGCTACACCTTC. Translation gives CASSLDRDRGYTF. The chain carries TRBV2 and TRBJ1-2; 7 nucleotides align to TRBD1. The CDR3 totals 13 residues. CDR1 and CDR2 (germline): SNHLY, FYNNEI. V was pared by 6 bases and J by 8 bases, with 9 bases of the junction left unmatched.

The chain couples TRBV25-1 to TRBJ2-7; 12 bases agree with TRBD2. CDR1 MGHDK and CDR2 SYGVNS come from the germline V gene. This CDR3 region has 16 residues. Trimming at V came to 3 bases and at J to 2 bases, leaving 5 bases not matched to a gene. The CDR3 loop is CASSDTGLAGTYEQYF. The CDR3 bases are TGTGCCAGCAGTGACACCGGACTAGCGGGAACCTACGAGCAGTACTTC.

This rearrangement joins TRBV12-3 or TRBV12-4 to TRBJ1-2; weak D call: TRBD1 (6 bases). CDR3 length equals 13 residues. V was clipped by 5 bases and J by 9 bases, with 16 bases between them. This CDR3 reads CASSTTGSESYTF. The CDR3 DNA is TGTGCCAGCAGTACGACAGGTTCTGAGAGCTACACCTTC.

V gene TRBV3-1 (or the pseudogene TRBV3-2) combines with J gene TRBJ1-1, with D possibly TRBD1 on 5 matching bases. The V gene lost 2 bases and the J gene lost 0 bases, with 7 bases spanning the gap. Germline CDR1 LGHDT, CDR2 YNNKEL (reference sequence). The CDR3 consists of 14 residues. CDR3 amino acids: CASSQTGLNTEAFF. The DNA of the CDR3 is TGTGCCAGCAGCCAAACGGGACTGAACACTGAAGCTTTCTTT.

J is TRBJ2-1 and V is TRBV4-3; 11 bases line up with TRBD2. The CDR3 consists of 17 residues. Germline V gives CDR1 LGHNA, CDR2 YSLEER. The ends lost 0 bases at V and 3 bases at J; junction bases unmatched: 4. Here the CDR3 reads CASSQEGGTSGYNEQFF. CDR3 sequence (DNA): TGCGCCAGCAGCCAAGAAGGTGGGACTAGCGGCTACAATGAGCAGTTCTTC.

The CDR3 region has the DNA TGTGCCAGCAGCAGTTTCATTGAAGCTTTCTTT. Protein sequence: CASSSFIEAFF. The V gene is TRBV12-3 or TRBV12-4, the J gene TRBJ1-1; D ambiguous. CDR3 length: 11 residues. Trimming stripped 6 bases from V and 7 bases from J, with 9 bases between.

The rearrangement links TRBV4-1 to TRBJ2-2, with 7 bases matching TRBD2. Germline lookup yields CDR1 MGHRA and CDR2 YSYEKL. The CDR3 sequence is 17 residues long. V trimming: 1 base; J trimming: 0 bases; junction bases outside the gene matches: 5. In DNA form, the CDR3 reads TGCGCCAGCAGCCAAGGGGGGGGGACGGCGAACACCGGGGAGCTGTTTTTT. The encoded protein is CASSQGGGTANTGELFF.

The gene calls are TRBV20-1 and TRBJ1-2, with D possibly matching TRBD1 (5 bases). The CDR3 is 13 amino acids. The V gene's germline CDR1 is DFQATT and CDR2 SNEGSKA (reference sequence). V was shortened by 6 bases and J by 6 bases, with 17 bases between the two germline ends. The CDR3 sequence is CSASQNSRDGYTF. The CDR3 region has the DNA TGCAGTGCAAGTCAAAATTCCAGGGATGGCTACACCTTC.

The CDR3 bases are TGCGCCAGCAGCGAAGCGTTTTACTCAATTTCCTACGAGCAGTACTTC. Translation gives CASSEAFYSISYEQYF. The chain is built from TRBV4-1 and TRBJ2-7; D not certain. The ends were cut back, 5 bases at V and 1 base at J, with 18 bases in the middle. Germline values: CDR1 MGHRA, CDR2 YSYEKL. The CDR3 is 16 amino acids.

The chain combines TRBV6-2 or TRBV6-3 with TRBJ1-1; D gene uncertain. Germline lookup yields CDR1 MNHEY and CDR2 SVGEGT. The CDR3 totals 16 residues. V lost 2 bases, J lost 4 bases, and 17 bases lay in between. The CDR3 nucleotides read TGTGCCAGCAGTTACCCTCGGCCCCTGAAGCCCACTGAAGCTTTCTTT. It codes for CASSYPRPLKPTEAFF.

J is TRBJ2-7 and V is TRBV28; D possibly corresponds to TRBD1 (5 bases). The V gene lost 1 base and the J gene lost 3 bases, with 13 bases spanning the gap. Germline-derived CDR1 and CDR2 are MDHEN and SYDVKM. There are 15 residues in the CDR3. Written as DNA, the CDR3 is TGTGCCAGCAGTTTATACTCAGGGAATCTCTACGAGCAGTACTTC. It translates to CASSLYSGNLYEQYF.

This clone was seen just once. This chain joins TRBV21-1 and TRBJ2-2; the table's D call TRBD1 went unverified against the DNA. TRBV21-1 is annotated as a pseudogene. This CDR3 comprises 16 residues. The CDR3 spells CASGNRDRENTGELFF. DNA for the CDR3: TGTGCCAGCGGTAACCGGGACAGAGAAAACACCGGGGAGCTGTTTTTT.

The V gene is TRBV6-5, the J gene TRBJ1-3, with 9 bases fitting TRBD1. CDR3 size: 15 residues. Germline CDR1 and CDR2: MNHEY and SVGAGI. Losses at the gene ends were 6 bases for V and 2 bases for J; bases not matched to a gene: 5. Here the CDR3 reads CASRDRGAPGNTIYF. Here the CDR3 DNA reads TGTGCCAGCAGGGACAGGGGAGCGCCTGGAAACACCATATATTTT.

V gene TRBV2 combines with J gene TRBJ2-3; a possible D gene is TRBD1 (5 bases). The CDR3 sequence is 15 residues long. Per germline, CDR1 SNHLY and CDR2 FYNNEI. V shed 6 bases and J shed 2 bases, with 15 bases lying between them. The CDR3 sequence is CASRHRQPFTDTQYF. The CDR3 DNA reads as TGTGCCAGCAGACACAGACAGCCATTCACAGATACGCAGTATTTT.

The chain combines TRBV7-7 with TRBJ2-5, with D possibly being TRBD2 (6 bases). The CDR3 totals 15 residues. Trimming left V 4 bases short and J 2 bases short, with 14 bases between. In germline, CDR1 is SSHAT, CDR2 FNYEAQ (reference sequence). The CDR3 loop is CASSWRRGGQETQYF. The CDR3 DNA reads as TGTGCCAGCAGCTGGAGGAGGGGCGGTCAAGAGACCCAGTACTTC.

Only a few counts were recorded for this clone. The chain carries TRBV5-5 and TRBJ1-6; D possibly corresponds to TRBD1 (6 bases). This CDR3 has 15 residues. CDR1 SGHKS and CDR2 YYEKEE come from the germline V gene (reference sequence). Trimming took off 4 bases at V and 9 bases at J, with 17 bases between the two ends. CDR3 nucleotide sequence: TGTGCCAGCAGCCTACAGGGTGGGGTAGGTTCACCCCTCCACTTT. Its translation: CASSLQGGVGSPLHF.

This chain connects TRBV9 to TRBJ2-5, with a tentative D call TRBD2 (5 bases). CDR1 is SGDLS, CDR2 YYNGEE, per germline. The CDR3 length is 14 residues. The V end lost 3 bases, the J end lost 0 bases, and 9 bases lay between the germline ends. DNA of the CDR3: TGTGCCAGCAGCGCTAGCCCATACCAAGAGACCCAGTACTTC. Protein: CASSASPYQETQYF.

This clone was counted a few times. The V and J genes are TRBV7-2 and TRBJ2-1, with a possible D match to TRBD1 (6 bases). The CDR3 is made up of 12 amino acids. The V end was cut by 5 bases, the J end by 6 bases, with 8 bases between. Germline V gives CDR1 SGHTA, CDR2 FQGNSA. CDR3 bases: TGTGCCAGCAGCGAGACAGGCAATGAGCAGTTCTTC. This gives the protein CASSETGNEQFF. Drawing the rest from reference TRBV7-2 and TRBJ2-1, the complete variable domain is GAGVSQSPSNKVTEKGKDVELRCDPISGHTALYWYRQSLGQGLEFLIYFQGNSAPDKSGLPSDRFSAERTGGSVSTLTIQRTQQEDSAVYLCASSETGNEQFFGPGTRLTVL.

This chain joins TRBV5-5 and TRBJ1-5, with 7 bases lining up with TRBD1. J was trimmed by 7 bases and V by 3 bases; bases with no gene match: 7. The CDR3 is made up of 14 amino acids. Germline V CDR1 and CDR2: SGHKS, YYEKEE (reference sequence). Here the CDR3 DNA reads TGTGCCAGCAGCTCAGCAGGGGGGGAGCAGCCCCAGCATTTT. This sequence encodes CASSSAGGEQPQHF.

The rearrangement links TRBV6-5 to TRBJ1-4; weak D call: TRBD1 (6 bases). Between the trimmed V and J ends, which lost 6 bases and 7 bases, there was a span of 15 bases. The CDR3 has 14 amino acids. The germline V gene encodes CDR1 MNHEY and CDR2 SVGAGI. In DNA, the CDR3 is TGTGCCAGCAGAGGGGCCGGGACAAGTGAAAAACTGTTTTTT. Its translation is CASRGAGTSEKLFF.

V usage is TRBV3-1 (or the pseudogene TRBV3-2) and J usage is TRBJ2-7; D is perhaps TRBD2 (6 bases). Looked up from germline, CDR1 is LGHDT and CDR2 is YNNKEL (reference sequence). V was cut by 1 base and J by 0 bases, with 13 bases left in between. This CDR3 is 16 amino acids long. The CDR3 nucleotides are TGTGCCAGCAGCCAAGGTAGGCTAGCGACCTCCTACGAGCAGTACTTC. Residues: CASSQGRLATSYEQYF.

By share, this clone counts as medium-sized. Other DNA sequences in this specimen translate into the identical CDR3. CDR3 sequence reads: CSVRQGGTDTQYF. The CDR3 DNA is TGCAGCGTGAGACAGGGAGGCACAGATACGCAGTATTTT. The rearrangement links TRBV29-1 to TRBJ2-3; 7 bases fit TRBD1. CDR1 SQVTM and CDR2 ANQGSEA come from the germline V gene. V lost 6 bases and J lost 1; bases outside the gene matches: 4. This CDR3 has 13 amino acids.

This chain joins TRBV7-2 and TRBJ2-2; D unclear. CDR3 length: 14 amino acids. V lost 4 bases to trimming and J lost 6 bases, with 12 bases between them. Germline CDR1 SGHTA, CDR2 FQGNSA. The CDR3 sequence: CASSSLPSAGELFF. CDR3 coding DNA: TGTGCCAGCAGCTCCCTACCCAGTGCCGGGGAGCTGTTTTTT.

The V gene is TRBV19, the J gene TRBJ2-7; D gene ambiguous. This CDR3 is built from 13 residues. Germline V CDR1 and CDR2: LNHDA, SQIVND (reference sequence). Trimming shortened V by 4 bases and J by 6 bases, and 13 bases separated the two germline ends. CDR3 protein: CASSTAPPSEQYF. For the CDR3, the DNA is TGTGCCAGTAGTACCGCTCCTCCGTCCGAGCAGTACTTC. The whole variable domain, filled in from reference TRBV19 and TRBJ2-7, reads DGGITQSPKYLFRKEGQNVTLSCEQNLNHDAMYWYRQDPGQGLRLIYYSQIVNDFQKGDIAEGYSVSREKKESFPLTVTSAQKNPTAFYLCASSTAPPSEQYFGPGTRLTVT.

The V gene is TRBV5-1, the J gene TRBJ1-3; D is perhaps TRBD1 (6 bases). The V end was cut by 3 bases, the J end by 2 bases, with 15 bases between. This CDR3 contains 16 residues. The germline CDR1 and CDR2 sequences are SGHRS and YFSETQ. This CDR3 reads CASSSTGSRAGNTIYF. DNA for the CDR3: TGCGCCAGCAGCTCTACAGGGAGTAGGGCTGGAAACACCATATATTTT.

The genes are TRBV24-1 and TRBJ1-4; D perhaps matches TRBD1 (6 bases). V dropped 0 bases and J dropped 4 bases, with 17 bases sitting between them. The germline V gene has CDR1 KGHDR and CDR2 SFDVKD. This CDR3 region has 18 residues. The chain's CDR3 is CATSDLVPLRTDNEKLFF. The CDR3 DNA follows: TGTGCCACCAGTGATTTGGTCCCCTTGAGGACAGATAATGAAAAACTGTTTTTT.

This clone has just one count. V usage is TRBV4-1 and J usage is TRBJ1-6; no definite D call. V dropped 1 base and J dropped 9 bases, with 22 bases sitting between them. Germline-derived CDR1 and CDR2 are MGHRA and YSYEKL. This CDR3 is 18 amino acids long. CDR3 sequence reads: CASSQGQFFGPGVSPLHF. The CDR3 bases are TGCGCCAGCAGCCAAGGGCAGTTTTTTGGCCCGGGCGTTTCACCCCTCCACTTT.

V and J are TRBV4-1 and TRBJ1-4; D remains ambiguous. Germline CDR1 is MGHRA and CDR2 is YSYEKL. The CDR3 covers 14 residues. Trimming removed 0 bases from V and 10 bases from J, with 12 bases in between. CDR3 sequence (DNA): TGCGCCAGCAGCCAAGAAGGGCAGGTGGGAAAACTGTTTTTT. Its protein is CASSQEGQVGKLFF.